This TCR beta chain was sequenced during a study of beta chain features in type 1 diabetes. Since all of the isolated RNA was reverse transcribed, expressed TCRB transcripts were what got sequenced. Clones were sequenced by immunoSEQ multiplex PCR, and TCRdb holds only the in-frame ones, with some missing. The table lists a few hundred thousand clones, around 9.6% of them singletons. The length of the CDR3 is 16 residues. Between the trimmed V and J ends, which lost 1 base and 0 bases, there was a span of 10 bases. Germline V CDR1 and CDR2: MNHNS, SASEGT. Concerning this clone itself: Its antigen remains unknown.

Findings of the study overall: Relative to healthy donors, patients appeared to have naive, central memory and Treg TCRB repertoires that were more similar.

Sequencing used naive CD4+ T cells from blood. The chain employs TRBV6-1 and TRBJ1-3; no clear D. This TCR came from a woman aged 18-30 years in good health. CDR3: CASSEVQSYSGNTIYF. CDR3 nucleotide sequence: TGTGCCAGCAGTGAAGTACAGTCCTACTCTGGAAACACCATATATTTT.